The clone carrying this TCR beta chain has only one observation. Healthy adults negative for HIV, lacking recent acute infections or vaccinations, served as donors. The CDR3 has 14 amino acids. Trimming removed 0 bases at V and 5 bases at J, with 10 bases between. From germline, CDR1 is SGHAT and CDR2 FQNNGV. The sample comes from a study of shared clonotypes between healthy human individuals. Only in-frame clones appear in the TCRdb table, and some are missing; sequencing was by immunoSEQ multiplex PCR. This sample has some 1,600,000 clones; 95% to 99% occur once, and the top ten carry approximately 0.45%.

The origin of this receptor is a man under 40 in good health. V usage is TRBV11-2 and J usage is TRBJ2-5; a weak D match, TRBD2 (6 bases). Material for sequencing was naive CD4+ T cells sorted from blood. As to subset: CD45RA+ positively selected. Here the CDR3 reads CASSLEWGRETQYF. The CDR3 DNA follows: TGTGCCAGCAGCTTAGAATGGGGGAGGGAGACCCAGTACTTC.